This TCR beta chain stems from a study of T cell responses to AZD1222 COVID-19 vaccine. Study results and caveats: Mostly white British, mostly female donors; authors suggested clonal diversity may be underestimated. After two AZD1222 doses, spike-specific TCR breadth and depth rose versus day 0.

Germline CDR1 and CDR2: SEHNR and FQNEAQ (reference sequence). Trimming shortened V by 4 bases and J by 8 bases, and 18 bases separated the two germline ends. The CDR3 has 16 amino acids. Using immunoSEQ multiplex PCR, the repertoire was profiled, and TCRdb retains in-frame clones only, with some absent. The sample contains 100,000 to 150,000 clones, more than 70% of which appear only once. Worth noting for this clone: Its target is not known.

The chain uses TRBV7-9 and TRBJ1-6; weak D call: TRBD1 (6 bases). The receptor was isolated from an adult in good health. This material consisted of peripheral blood, taken on day 0 of AZD1222 vaccination. DNA for the CDR3: TGTGCCAGCAGCTCTTCAAGTGGGGGCCTGCATTCACCCCTCCACTTT. It encodes CASSSSSGGLHSPLHF. The variable domain in full, completed from reference TRBV7-9 and TRBJ1-6, reads DTGVSQNPRHKITKRGQNVTFRCDPISEHNRLYWYRQTLGQGPEFLTYFQNEAQLEKSRLLSDRFSAERPKGSFSTLEIQRTEQGDSAMYLCASSSSSGGLHSPLHFGNGTRLTVT.